This T cell receptor (beta chain) was obtained from a study of PD-L1 blockade in urothelial cancer. At the level of the study: Blood was evaluated 3 weeks (second dose) and 6 weeks after therapy began. Counts from blood samples showed a median of 141,255 T cells.

Notes on this clone: Its target is not known.

All patients handed over anywhere from 1 to 8 samples, pretreatment and on-treatment. Study observations and caveats: Pretreatment TCR clonality in blood, when below the median, was predictive of better survival.

The CDR3 contains 15 residues. Looked up from germline, CDR1 is LGHNA and CDR2 is YSLEER. Trimming removed 3 bases at V and 4 bases at J, with 15 bases between. The method was immunoSEQ multiplex PCR; TCRdb's version includes in-frame clones alone and lacks a portion of them. The repertoire includes 38,000 or so clones, more than 70% of them detected once, and about 16% sits in the top ten. The chain has TRBV4-3 and TRBJ1-1; D possibly corresponds to TRBD1 (6 bases). This receptor was obtained from a man in his 60s with urothelial cancer. The sequencing used PBMCs, collected around atezolizumab (anti-PD-L1) treatment. The CDR3: CASSQTQGTGTEAFF. The CDR3 DNA follows: TGCGCCAGCAGCCAGACTCAGGGGACGGGCACTGAAGCTTTCTTT.